The 4 T cell receptor beta chains given below trace back to one sample, sequenced in a study of blood T cells in healthy people across ages. Sample-barcoded 5' priming and a J-beta primer mix drove a second PCR of about 7 to 12 cycles. From the 5' RACE reads, TCRdb called clonotypes with MiXCR, one entry per CDR3 protein. The data contain 1,300,000 or so distinct CDR3 sequences, around 59% of them singletons. The source material was blood. These receptors all stem from a man aged 18 to 30 in good health.

The chain combines TRBV29-1 with TRBJ2-7; 12 nucleotides match TRBD1. Per the germline V gene, CDR1 is SQVTM and CDR2 is ANQGSEA. This CDR3 region has 16 residues. J was trimmed by 7 bases and V by 4 bases; bases with no gene match: 14. CDR3 sequence: CSVAGQGAISYNEQYF. The CDR3 bases are TGCAGCGTTGCGGGACAGGGGGCTATCTCCTACAATGAGCAGTACTTC.

The chain is built from TRBV5-4 and TRBJ2-7; 9 nucleotides match TRBD1. With V trimmed by 5 bases and J by 2 bases, 11 bases remained unmatched. The CDR3 totals 16 residues. Germline lookup yields CDR1 SGHNT and CDR2 YYREEE (reference sequence). DNA for the CDR3: TGTGCCAGCAGTCATCCCCGGGACAGGGTACCCTACGAGCAGTACTTC. Protein product: CASSHPRDRVPYEQYF.

The V and J genes are TRBV20-1 and TRBJ1-5, with D possibly being TRBD1 (6 bases). This CDR3 spans 18 amino acids. V was trimmed by 0 bases and J by 0 bases, leaving 18 bases between them. From germline, CDR1 is DFQATT and CDR2 SNEGSKA (reference sequence). The CDR3 here is CSARDDGTRPYSNQPQHF. The CDR3 DNA follows: TGCAGTGCTAGAGACGACGGGACAAGACCTTATAGCAATCAGCCCCAGCATTTT.

This clonotype occurred a few times. Here the CDR3 DNA reads TGTGCCAGCAGTCCAACAGCGGGTGGGGAGACCCAGTACTTC. Encoded protein: CASSPTAGGETQYF. The J gene is TRBJ2-5, the V gene TRBV27, with D tentatively TRBD2 (6 bases). The CDR3 has 14 amino acids. Germline assignment: CDR1 MNHEY and CDR2 SMNVEV (reference sequence). The V gene lost 5 bases and the J gene lost 5 bases, with 15 bases spanning the gap.